This TCR beta chain came from a study of Tregs in tolerant kidney transplant recipients. Profiled with immunoSEQ multiplex PCR; TCRdb holds only in-frame clones, not every one. Of 200,000 to 300,000 clones listed, approximately 83% are singletons. Germline CDR1 is SGHRS and CDR2 is YFSETQ. The CDR3 covers 17 residues. V dropped 2 bases and J dropped 5; count of bases not matched to a gene: 8. Comment on this clone: Antigen specificity is unknown.

Study outcomes and limitations: Biological reproducibility was not directly addressed, but technical replication error appeared minimal.

The TCR sequence derives from a human donor in good health. The chain couples TRBV5-1 to TRBJ2-2; 11 bases line up with TRBD2. Sequences were obtained from CD4+ T cells from blood. CDR3 coding DNA: TGCGCCAGCAGCTTCCCGACTAGCGGGGCGGAAACCGGGGAGCTGTTTTTT. Its protein product is CASSFPTSGAETGELFF.